The entry that follows covers one T cell receptor (beta chain) sequence. Participant ages covered about 18 to 95 years across about 22 US areas. The data were obtained in a study of blood T cell repertoires in COVID-19. Study in general: The cDNA or gDNA used as material had been derived from T cells, B-cell-depleted T cells, or PBMCs.

The CDR3 length is 16 residues. V lost 0 bases and J 1 base, leaving 10 bases between the germline ends. Germline CDR1 ENHRY, CDR2 SYGVKD. TCRdb's copy holds only in-frame clones and misses some; the assay was immunoSEQ multiplex PCR. The sample includes some 150,000 clones, roughly 89% of them seen just once. This clonotype was sampled from a woman in her 50s who had been exposed to COVID-19. This chain joins TRBV10-3 and TRBJ2-1; D gene uncertain. Sequenced input: PBMCs or T cells enriched from blood (not recorded which). The DNA of the CDR3 is TGTGCCATCAGTGAGTCGGTAGCCAAATCCTACAATGAGCAGTTCTTC. Protein sequence: CAISESVAKSYNEQFF.